This T cell receptor (beta chain) comes out of a study of cytomegalovirus exposure and HLA in healthy donors. Looked up from germline, CDR1 is MNHEY and CDR2 is SMNVEV (reference sequence). The CDR3 runs 14 residues. Researchers ran the PCR with 60 Vbeta and 13 Jbeta primers. The repertoire was sequenced with immunoSEQ multiplex PCR; TCRdb's copy has only in-frame clones and lacks some. The sample includes about 85,000 clones, around 69% of them seen just once. Input material: PBMCs. The chain joins TRBV27 to TRBJ2-5; TRBD2 matches at 14 bases. The last part of the DNA fits TRBJ2-7 better; the J call may be wrong. The sequence was obtained from a man under 40 in good health and CMV-seronegative. This chain's CDR3 is CASKRLAGGYEQYF. The CDR3 bases are TGTGCCAGCAAAAGACTAGCGGGAGGGTACGAGCAGTACTTC.